What follows are 24 T cell receptor beta chains derived from one specimen sequenced in a study of blood T cell repertoires in COVID-19. The method was immunoSEQ multiplex PCR; TCRdb's version includes in-frame clones alone and lacks a portion of them. The sample carries about 120,000 clones, about 89% recorded once. The source material was peripheral blood. The receptors were sampled from a human donor with acute or convalescent COVID-19. The donor label of this sample is uncertain.

The V call is TRBV4-2, the J call TRBJ1-1; maybe TRBD1 (6 bases). The germline V gene has CDR1 LGHNA and CDR2 YNFKEQ. V shed 1 base and J shed 2 bases, with 8 bases lying between them. This CDR3 spans 14 amino acids. The CDR3 DNA is TGTGCCAGCAGCCAAGGACAGGCAAACACTGAAGCTTTCTTT. Translation gives CASSQGQANTEAFF.

The rearrangement joins TRBV5-1 to TRBJ2-1; a weak D match, TRBD1 (6 bases). V was cut by 0 bases and J by 5 bases, with 9 bases left in between. The CDR3 runs 14 residues. CDR1 SGHRS and CDR2 YFSETQ come from the germline V gene. CDR3 in DNA: TGCGCCAGCAGCTTGGGGGGGCTCCACAATGAGCAGTTCTTC. Encoded protein: CASSLGGLHNEQFF.

The gene calls are TRBV6-6 and TRBJ1-2; D possibly corresponds to TRBD1 (6 bases). Looked up from germline, CDR1 is MNHNY and CDR2 is SVGAGI (reference sequence). This CDR3 contains 13 residues. Trimming took off 10 bases at V and 3 bases at J, with 15 bases between the two ends. The chain's CDR3 is CATGRGADYGYTF. The CDR3 DNA reads as TGTGCCACCGGGCGGGGGGCCGACTATGGCTACACCTTC.

The gene calls are TRBV5-6 and TRBJ1-2; 7 nucleotides line up with TRBD1. The V gene end was trimmed by 4 bases and the J gene end by 4 bases; junction bases not matched to a gene: 7. Germline lookup yields CDR1 SGHDT and CDR2 YYEEEE. There are 14 residues in the CDR3. CDR3 sequence reads: CASSNGQALYGYTF. The CDR3 DNA sequence: TGTGCCAGCAGCAATGGACAGGCCCTCTATGGCTACACCTTC.

The rearrangement joins TRBV5-6 to TRBJ2-7; 11 nucleotides match TRBD2. Germline CDR1 SGHDT, CDR2 YYEEEE. The CDR3 extends over 15 amino acids. The junction had 8 bases not matched to a gene; V was cut back by 3 bases and J by 6 bases. CDR3 bases: TGTGCCAGCAGCTCGACTAGCGGGGCATCTGGCGAGCAGTACTTC. Protein: CASSSTSGASGEQYF.

This clone showed up just once. One end of the junction fails to match germline, which may point to a read error. The chain uses TRBV11-2 and TRBJ2-1; 8 bases line up with TRBD2. This CDR3 is 15 amino acids long. The V gene's germline CDR1 is SGHAT and CDR2 FQNNGV. The CDR3 sequence: CASSSKRESFNEQFF. The CDR3 DNA sequence: TGTGCCAGCAGCTCGAAGCGGGAGTCCTTCAATGAGCAGTTCTTC.

This clone was recorded once. The gene calls are TRBV4-1 and TRBJ2-5; maybe TRBD2 (6 bases). Germline CDR1 MGHRA, CDR2 YSYEKL. V was trimmed by 3 bases and J by 2 bases, leaving 13 bases between them. This CDR3 region has 15 residues. The CDR3, as DNA: TGCGCCAGCAGCCACCGCGGACTACCTCAAGAGACCCAGTACTTC. Translation: CASSHRGLPQETQYF.

The J gene is TRBJ1-5, the V gene TRBV18; TRBD1 matches 7 bases. Germline V gene data show CDR1 as KGHSH and CDR2 as LQKENI. V was clipped by 2 bases and J by 0 bases; unmatched bases: 13. The CDR3 runs to 19 residues. CDR3 sequence reads: CASSPTGTVSSYSNQPQHF. CDR3 sequence (DNA): TGTGCCAGCTCACCAACCGGGACAGTCAGTTCCTATAGCAATCAGCCCCAGCATTTT.

This clone was recorded once. The chain recombines TRBV9 with TRBJ2-1, with TRBD2 identical over 12 bases. CDR3 length equals 14 residues. Germline V gene lookup returns CDR1 SGDLS and CDR2 YYNGEE. After removal of 4 bases from V and 10 bases from J, the junction contained 6 bases not matched to a gene. The CDR3 protein is CASSWRLAGDEQFF. For the CDR3, the DNA is TGTGCCAGCAGCTGGAGACTAGCGGGAGACGAGCAGTTCTTC.

A note on this clone: Other DNA variants within this sample encode the same CDR3. V and J are TRBV19 and TRBJ1-1, with unresolved D. The germline V gene has CDR1 LNHDA and CDR2 SQIVND (reference sequence). The CDR3 has 13 residues. V dropped 3 bases and J dropped 0 bases, with 5 bases sitting between them. This chain's CDR3 is CASSINMNTEAFF. The CDR3 coding sequence is TGTGCCAGTAGTATTAATATGAACACTGAAGCTTTCTTT.

The chain carries TRBV3-1 (or the pseudogene TRBV3-2) and TRBJ2-5, with 8 bases that match TRBD2. The germline V gene has CDR1 LGHDT and CDR2 YNNKEL (reference sequence). The CDR3 extends over 15 amino acids. The J segment lost 5 bases and the V segment lost 0 bases, leaving 5 bases of the junction unmatched. CDR3: CASSQEPSGGETQYF. The CDR3 DNA reads TGTGCCAGCAGCCAAGAGCCCAGCGGGGGTGAGACCCAGTACTTC.

The J gene is TRBJ1-1, the V gene TRBV29-1; 9 bases are a match to TRBD1. From germline, CDR1 is SQVTM and CDR2 ANQGSEA. V dropped 7 bases and J dropped 8; count of bases not matched to a gene: 11. This CDR3 has 13 amino acids. The CDR3 coding sequence is TGCAGCGGTCAGGGACAGGGAACCAAAGAAGCTTTCTTT. Translated: CSGQGQGTKEAFF. Together with reference TRBV29-1 and TRBJ1-1, the CDR3 gives the full variable domain: SAVISQKPSRDICQRGTSLTIQCQVDSQVTMMFWYRQQPGQSLTLIATANQGSEATYESGFVIDKFPISRPNLTFSTLTVSNMSPEDSSIYLCSGQGQGTKEAFFGQGTRLTVV.

The chain combines TRBV28 with TRBJ2-5; 7 bases match TRBD2. The CDR3 consists of 14 residues. The junction had 5 bases not matched to a gene; V was cut back by 6 bases and J by 1 base. Germline V lookup: CDR1 MDHEN, CDR2 SYDVKM. The CDR3 DNA follows: TGTGCCAGCAGCCCGGGGGGTTCCCAAGAGACCCAGTACTTC. As protein: CASSPGGSQETQYF.

The chain links TRBV27 to TRBJ1-1, with 7 bases matching TRBD1. The CDR3 is made up of 17 amino acids. The germline CDR1 and CDR2 sequences are MNHEY and SMNVEV (reference sequence). V trimming: 5 bases; J trimming: 0 bases; junction bases outside the gene matches: 12. CDR3 coding DNA: TGTGCCAGCAGTCCCAGGGGGGACAGCACCATGAACACTGAAGCTTTCTTT. Residues: CASSPRGDSTMNTEAFF.

CDR3 sequence reads: CASSLAAAAGETQYF. CDR3 bases: TGTGCCAGCAGCTTAGCGGCTGCCGCCGGGGAGACCCAGTACTTC. The chain couples TRBV7-2 to TRBJ2-5, with D unresolved. Per germline, CDR1 SGHTA and CDR2 FQGNSA. The CDR3 is 15 residues long. V lost 0 bases, J lost 5 bases, and 13 bases lay in between.

The chain combines TRBV3-1 (or the pseudogene TRBV3-2) with TRBJ1-2; D perhaps matches TRBD1 (6 bases). The CDR3 sequence is 14 residues long. Per the germline V gene, CDR1 is LGHDT and CDR2 is YNNKEL (reference sequence). V was clipped by 8 bases and J by 0 bases, with 13 bases between them. The CDR3 DNA reads TGTGCCAGCCCTCAGAGGACAGCTAACTATGGCTACACCTTC. Amino acid sequence: CASPQRTANYGYTF.

This chain uses TRBV6-5 with TRBJ1-1, with 8 nucleotides matching TRBD1. With 6 bases clipped from V and 6 bases from J, the junction kept 9 bases outside the gene matches. CDR1 is MNHEY, CDR2 SVGAGI, per germline. The CDR3 is 14 residues long. Here the CDR3 reads CASSYGQGWAEAFF. In DNA, the CDR3 is TGTGCCAGCAGCTACGGACAGGGATGGGCTGAAGCTTTCTTT.

The J gene is TRBJ1-5, the V gene TRBV3-1 (or the pseudogene TRBV3-2); TRBD1 agrees at 9 bases. There are 14 residues in the CDR3. V shed 5 bases and J 7 bases; nucleotides not matched to a gene: 6. The germline gives CDR1 LGHDT, CDR2 YNNKEL (reference sequence). The DNA of the CDR3 is TGTGCCAGCAGCGGGGGGACAGGGAACCAGCCCCAGCATTTT. This translates into CASSGGTGNQPQHF.

V gene TRBV5-1 combines with J gene TRBJ2-2; 7 bases line up with TRBD1. V was clipped by 4 bases and J by 5 bases; unmatched bases: 2. This CDR3 comprises 13 residues. The germline V gene has CDR1 SGHRS and CDR2 YFSETQ. In DNA form, the CDR3 reads TGCGCCAGCAGCGTACAGGGGACCGGGGAGCTGTTTTTT. Encoded protein: CASSVQGTGELFF.

This clone was picked up one time. This chain connects TRBV5-6 to TRBJ1-5; 8 bases fit TRBD1. This CDR3 comprises 14 residues. The germline V gene encodes CDR1 SGHDT and CDR2 YYEEEE. V dropped 0 bases and J dropped 9; count of bases not matched to a gene: 5. CDR3 sequence: CASSLGQGIGPQHF. DNA for the CDR3: TGTGCCAGCAGCTTGGGACAGGGGATCGGGCCCCAGCATTTT.

The chain is built from TRBV6-2 or TRBV6-3 and TRBJ2-7; TRBD1 matches at 9 bases. Trimming took 4 bases from V and 3 from J; bases not matched to a gene: 7. From germline, CDR1 is MNHEY and CDR2 SVGEGT. The CDR3 length is 15 residues. In nucleotides, the CDR3 is TGTGCCAGCAGTTCCGGACAGGGGAATCTCTACGAGCAGTACTTC. Its translation is CASSSGQGNLYEQYF.

The genes are TRBV28 and TRBJ2-7; D unclear. There are 13 residues in the CDR3. The V gene lost 2 bases and the J gene lost 0 bases, with 5 bases spanning the gap. The germline gives CDR1 MDHEN, CDR2 SYDVKM. The CDR3: CASSLDNSYEQYF. The CDR3 region has the DNA TGTGCCAGCAGTTTAGACAACTCCTACGAGCAGTACTTC. Variable domain in full (rest from reference TRBV28 and TRBJ2-7): DVKVTQSSRYLVKRTGEKVFLECVQDMDHENMFWYRQDPGLGLRLIYFSYDVKMKEKGDIPEGYSVSREKKERFSLILESASTNQTSMYLCASSLDNSYEQYFGPGTRLTVT.

J is TRBJ2-5 and V is TRBV2, with no clear D. V lost 5 bases, J lost 4 bases, and 2 bases lay in between. The CDR3 length is 10 residues. Germline CDR1 reads SNHLY; CDR2 reads FYNNEI. In DNA, the CDR3 is TGTGCCAGCAGTCTAGAGACCCAGTACTTC. As protein: CASSLETQYF.

This clone was counted only a few times. The chain links TRBV7-9 to TRBJ1-3, with 8 bases identical to TRBD1. CDR1 SEHNR and CDR2 FQNEAQ come from the germline V gene (reference sequence). This CDR3 region has 17 residues. J lost 3 bases, V lost 4 bases, and 11 bases had no gene match. CDR3 bases: TGTGCCAGCAGCTCCCCTCCCAGGGGGCTGGGTGGAAACACCATATATTTT. This codes for CASSSPPRGLGGNTIYF.